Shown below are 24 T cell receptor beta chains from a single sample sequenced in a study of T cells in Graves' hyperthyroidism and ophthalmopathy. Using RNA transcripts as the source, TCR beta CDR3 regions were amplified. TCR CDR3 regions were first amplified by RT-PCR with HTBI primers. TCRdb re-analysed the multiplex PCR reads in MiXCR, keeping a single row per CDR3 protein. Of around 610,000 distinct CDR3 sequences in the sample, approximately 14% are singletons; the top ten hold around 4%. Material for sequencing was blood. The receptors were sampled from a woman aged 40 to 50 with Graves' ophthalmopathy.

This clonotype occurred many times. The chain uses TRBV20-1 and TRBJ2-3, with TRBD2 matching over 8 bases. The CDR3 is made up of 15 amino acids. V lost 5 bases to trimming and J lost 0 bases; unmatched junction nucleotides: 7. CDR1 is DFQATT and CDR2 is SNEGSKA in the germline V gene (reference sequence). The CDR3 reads CSAPSGSSSTDTQYF. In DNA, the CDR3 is TGCAGTGCTCCGAGCGGGAGCTCTAGCACAGATACGCAGTATTTT.

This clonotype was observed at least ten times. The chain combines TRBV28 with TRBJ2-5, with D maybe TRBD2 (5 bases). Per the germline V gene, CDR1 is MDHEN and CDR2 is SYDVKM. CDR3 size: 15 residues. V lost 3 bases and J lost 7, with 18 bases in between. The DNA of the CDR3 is TGTGCCAGCAGTTTTCAACTAGGAGGAGTACGGACCCAGTACTTC. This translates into CASSFQLGGVRTQYF.

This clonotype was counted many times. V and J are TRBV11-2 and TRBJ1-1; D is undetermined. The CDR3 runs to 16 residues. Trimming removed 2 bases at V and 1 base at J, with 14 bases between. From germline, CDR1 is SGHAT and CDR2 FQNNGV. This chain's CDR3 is CASSLLFFPANTEAFF. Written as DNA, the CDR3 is TGTGCCAGCAGCTTATTGTTCTTTCCGGCGAACACTGAAGCTTTCTTT. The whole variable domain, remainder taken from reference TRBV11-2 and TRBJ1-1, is EAGVAQSPRYKIIEKRQSVAFWCNPISGHATLYWYQQILGQGPKLLIQFQNNGVVDDSQLPKDRFSAERLKGVDSTLKIQPAKLEDSAVYLCASSLLFFPANTEAFFGQGTRLTVV.

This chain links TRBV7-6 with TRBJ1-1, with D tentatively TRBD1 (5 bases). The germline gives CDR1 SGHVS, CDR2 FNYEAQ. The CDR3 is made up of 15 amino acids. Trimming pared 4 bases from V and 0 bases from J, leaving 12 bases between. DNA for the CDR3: TGTGCCAGCAGCTCCCAGGGTTTAATGAACACTGAAGCTTTCTTT. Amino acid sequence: CASSSQGLMNTEAFF.

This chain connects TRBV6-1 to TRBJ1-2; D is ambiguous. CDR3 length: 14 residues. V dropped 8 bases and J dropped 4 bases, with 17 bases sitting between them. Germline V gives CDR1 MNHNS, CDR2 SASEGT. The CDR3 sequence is CASGRKGLFYGYTF. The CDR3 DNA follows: TGTGCCAGCGGAAGGAAAGGGTTATTCTATGGCTACACCTTC.

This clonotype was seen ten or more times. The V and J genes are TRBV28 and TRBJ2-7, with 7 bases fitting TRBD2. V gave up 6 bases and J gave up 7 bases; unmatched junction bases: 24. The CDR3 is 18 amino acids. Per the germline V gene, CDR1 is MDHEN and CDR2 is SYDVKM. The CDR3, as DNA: TGTGCCAGCAGCCCCGGGGTTGTGAAGCGGGAATCCTCGTGGGAGCAGTACTTC. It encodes CASSPGVVKRESSWEQYF.

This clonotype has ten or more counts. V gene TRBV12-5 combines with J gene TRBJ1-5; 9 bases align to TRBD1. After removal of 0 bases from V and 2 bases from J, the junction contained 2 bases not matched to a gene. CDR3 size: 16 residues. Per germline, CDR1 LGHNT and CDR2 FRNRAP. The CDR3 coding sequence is TGTGCTAGTGGTTTGGTGACAGGGGGACGCAATCAGCCCCAGCATTTT. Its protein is CASGLVTGGRNQPQHF.

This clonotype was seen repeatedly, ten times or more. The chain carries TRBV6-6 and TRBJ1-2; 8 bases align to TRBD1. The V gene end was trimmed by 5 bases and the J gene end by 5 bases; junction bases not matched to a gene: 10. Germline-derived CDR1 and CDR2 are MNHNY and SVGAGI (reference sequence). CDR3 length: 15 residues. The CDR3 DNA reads TGTGCCAGCAGTCTTAGGACAGGGCCGAAATATGGCTACACCTTC. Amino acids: CASSLRTGPKYGYTF.

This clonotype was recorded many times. CDR3 protein: CASSESPAKNIQYF. The CDR3 nucleotides read TGCGCCAGCAGTGAGAGCCCCGCCAAAAACATTCAGTACTTC. The V call is TRBV4-1, the J call TRBJ2-4; D unclear. The V end lost 6 bases, the J end lost 1 base, and 10 bases lay between the germline ends. The CDR3 consists of 14 residues. Germline values: CDR1 MGHRA, CDR2 YSYEKL.

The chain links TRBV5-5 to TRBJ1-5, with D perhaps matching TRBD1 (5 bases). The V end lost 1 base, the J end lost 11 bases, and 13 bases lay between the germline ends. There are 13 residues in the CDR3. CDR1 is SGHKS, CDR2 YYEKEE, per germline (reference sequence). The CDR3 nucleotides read TGTGCCAGCAGCTTGTACACCCAAGGGGCCCAGCATTTT. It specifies CASSLYTQGAQHF.

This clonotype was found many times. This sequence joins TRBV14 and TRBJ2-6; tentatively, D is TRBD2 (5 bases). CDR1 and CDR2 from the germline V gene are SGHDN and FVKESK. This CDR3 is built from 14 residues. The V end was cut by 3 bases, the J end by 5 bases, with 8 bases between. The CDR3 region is CASSHGVWANVLTF. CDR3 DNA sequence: TGTGCCAGCAGCCACGGGGTCTGGGCCAACGTCCTGACTTTC. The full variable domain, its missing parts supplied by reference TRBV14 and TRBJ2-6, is EAGVTQFPSHSVIEKGQTVTLRCDPISGHDNLYWYRRVMGKEIKFLLHFVKESKQDESGMPNNRFLAERTGGTYSTLKVQPAELEDSGVYFCASSHGVWANVLTFGAGSRLTVL.

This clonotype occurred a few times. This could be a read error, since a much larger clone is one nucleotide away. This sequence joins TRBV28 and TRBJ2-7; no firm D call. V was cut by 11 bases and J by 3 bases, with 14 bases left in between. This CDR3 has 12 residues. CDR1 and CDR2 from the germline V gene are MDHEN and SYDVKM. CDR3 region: CAGTPGDYEQYF. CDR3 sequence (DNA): TGTGCCGGCACCCCGGGTGACTACGAGCAGTACTTC.

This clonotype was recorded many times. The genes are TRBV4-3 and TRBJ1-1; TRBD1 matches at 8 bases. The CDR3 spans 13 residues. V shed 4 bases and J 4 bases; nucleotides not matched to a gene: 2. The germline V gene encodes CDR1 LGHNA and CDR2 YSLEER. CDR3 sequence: CASSRDRSTEAFF. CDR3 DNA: TGCGCCAGCAGCCGGGACAGGAGCACTGAAGCTTTCTTT.

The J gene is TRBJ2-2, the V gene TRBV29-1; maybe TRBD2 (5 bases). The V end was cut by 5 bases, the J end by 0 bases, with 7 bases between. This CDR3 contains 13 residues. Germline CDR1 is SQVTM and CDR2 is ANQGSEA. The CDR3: CSVRGSNTGELFF. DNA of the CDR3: TGCAGCGTTCGAGGGTCGAACACCGGGGAGCTGTTTTTT.

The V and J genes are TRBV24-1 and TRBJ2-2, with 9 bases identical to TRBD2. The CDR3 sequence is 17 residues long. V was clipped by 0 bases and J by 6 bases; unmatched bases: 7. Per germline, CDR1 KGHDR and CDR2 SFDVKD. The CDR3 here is CATSDLLTAGGAGELFF. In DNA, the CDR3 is TGTGCCACCAGTGATTTGCTTACAGCGGGAGGTGCCGGGGAGCTGTTTTTT.

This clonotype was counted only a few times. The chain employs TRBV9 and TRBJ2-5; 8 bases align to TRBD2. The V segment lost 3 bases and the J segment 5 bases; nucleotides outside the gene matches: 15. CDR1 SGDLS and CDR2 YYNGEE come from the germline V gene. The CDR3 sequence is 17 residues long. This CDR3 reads CASSAPPGYGRGETQYF. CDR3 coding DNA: TGTGCCAGCAGCGCCCCCCCCGGGTACGGGAGGGGGGAGACCCAGTACTTC.

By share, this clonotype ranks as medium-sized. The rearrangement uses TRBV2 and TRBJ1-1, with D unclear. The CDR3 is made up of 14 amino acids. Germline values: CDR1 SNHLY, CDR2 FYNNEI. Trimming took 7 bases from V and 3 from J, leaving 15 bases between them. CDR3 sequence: CASNDRGIYTEAFF. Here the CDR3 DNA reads TGTGCCAGCAACGATCGGGGTATATACACTGAAGCTTTCTTT.

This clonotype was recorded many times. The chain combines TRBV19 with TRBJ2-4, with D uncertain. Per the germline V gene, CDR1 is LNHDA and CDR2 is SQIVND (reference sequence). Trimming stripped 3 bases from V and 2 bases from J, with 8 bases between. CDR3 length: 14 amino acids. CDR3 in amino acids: CASSMYGSKNIQYF. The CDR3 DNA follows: TGTGCCAGTAGTATGTACGGCTCCAAAAACATTCAGTACTTC.

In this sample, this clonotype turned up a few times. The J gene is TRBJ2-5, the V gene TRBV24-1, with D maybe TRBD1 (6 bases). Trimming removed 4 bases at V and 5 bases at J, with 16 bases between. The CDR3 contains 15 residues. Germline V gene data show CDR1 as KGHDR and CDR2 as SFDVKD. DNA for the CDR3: TGTGCCACCAGTGACCCGACACAGGGTGGGGAGACCCAGTACTTC. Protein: CATSDPTQGGETQYF.

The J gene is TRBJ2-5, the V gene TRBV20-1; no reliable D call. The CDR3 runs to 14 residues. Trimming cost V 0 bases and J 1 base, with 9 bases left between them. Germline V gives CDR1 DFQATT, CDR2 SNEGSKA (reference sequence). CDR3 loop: CSARDWASQETQYF. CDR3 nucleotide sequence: TGCAGTGCTAGAGATTGGGCCAGCCAAGAGACCCAGTACTTC.

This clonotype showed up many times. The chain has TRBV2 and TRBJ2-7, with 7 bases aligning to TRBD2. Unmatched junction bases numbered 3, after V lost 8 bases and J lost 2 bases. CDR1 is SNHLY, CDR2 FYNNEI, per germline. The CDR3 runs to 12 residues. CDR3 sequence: CASGRGTYEQYF. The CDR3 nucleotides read TGTGCCAGCGGGCGGGGGACCTACGAGCAGTACTTC.

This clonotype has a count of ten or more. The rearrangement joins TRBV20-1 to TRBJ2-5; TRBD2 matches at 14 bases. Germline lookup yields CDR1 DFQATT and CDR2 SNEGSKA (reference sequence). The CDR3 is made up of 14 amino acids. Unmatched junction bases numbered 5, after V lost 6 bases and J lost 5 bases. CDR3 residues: CSASGLAGDETQYF. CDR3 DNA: TGCAGTGCCTCGGGACTAGCGGGAGATGAGACCCAGTACTTC.

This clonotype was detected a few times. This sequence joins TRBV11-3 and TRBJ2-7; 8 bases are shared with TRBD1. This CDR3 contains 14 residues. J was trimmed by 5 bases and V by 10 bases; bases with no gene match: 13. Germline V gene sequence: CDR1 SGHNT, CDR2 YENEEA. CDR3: CATSPGPGGDEQYF. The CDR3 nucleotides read TGTGCCACCTCCCCGGGGCCAGGGGGCGACGAGCAGTACTTC.

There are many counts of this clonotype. CDR3 bases: TGTGCTAGTGGTTTGATAGGGACTGAAGCTTTCTTT. The encoded protein is CASGLIGTEAFF. The chain employs TRBV12-5 and TRBJ1-1, with unresolved D. Trimming cost V 2 bases and J 5 bases, with 6 bases left between them. This CDR3 region has 12 residues. Germline CDR1 reads LGHNT; CDR2 reads FRNRAP.